This T cell receptor (beta chain) was sequenced in a study of blood T cell repertoires in COVID-19. Across the whole study: Whether acute or convalescent, the COVID-19 samples came from the United States, Italy and Spain.

Cohort assignment relied on participant-reported clinical history. Germline CDR1 reads SGHTA; CDR2 reads FQGNSA. The CDR3 totals 16 residues. After removal of 5 bases from V and 4 bases from J, the junction contained 9 bases not matched to a gene. Libraries were prepared by immunoSEQ multiplex PCR; TCRdb keeps only in-frame clonotypes and omits some of them. This table has roughly 180,000 clones, 75% to 90% appearing once. Sequencing was performed on PBMCs or T cells enriched from blood (not recorded which). The clonotype comes from a woman aged 30 to 39 who had recovered from COVID-19. The V call is TRBV7-2, the J call TRBJ2-2; 8 positions match TRBD1. The CDR3 nucleotides are TGTGCCAGCAGCCCCGGACAGGGTTCCAGCACCGGGGAGCTGTTTTTT. The encoded protein is CASSPGQGSSTGELFF.